The T cell receptor (beta chain) described here comes from a study of naive and memory T cell subsets. The CDR3 runs 15 residues. Trimming stripped 6 bases from V and 0 bases from J, with 15 bases between. This clonotype was seen repeatedly, ten times or more. Its antigen remains unknown. Overall study results and limits: There was no ground truth to check naive and memory subset results. Diversity fell and Gini index rose from naive through CM, EM, EMRA. Between naive and memory subsets, TCR abundance power law exponents differed.

The beta constant-region primer was an equimolar mix of two oligonucleotides covering TRBC1 and TRBC2. The ligated cDNA underwent four PCR rounds using SP2 and nested alpha and beta constant-region primers. TCRdb analysed the UMI-ligation and nested PCR reads with MiXCR anew, one entry per CDR3 protein. The sample lists 10,000 or so distinct CDR3 sequences, roughly 5.4% occurring once. The clonotype comes from a human donor in good health. The sequencing input was CD4+ TEMRA cells from blood. Subset described: effector memory re-expressing CD45RA, CD45RA+ CD27-. The gene calls are TRBV12-3 or TRBV12-4 and TRBJ2-7; no clear D. CDR3 residues: CASRSQDGRSYEQYF. In nucleotides, the CDR3 is TGTGCCAGCAGATCCCAGGACGGACGCTCCTACGAGCAGTACTTC.